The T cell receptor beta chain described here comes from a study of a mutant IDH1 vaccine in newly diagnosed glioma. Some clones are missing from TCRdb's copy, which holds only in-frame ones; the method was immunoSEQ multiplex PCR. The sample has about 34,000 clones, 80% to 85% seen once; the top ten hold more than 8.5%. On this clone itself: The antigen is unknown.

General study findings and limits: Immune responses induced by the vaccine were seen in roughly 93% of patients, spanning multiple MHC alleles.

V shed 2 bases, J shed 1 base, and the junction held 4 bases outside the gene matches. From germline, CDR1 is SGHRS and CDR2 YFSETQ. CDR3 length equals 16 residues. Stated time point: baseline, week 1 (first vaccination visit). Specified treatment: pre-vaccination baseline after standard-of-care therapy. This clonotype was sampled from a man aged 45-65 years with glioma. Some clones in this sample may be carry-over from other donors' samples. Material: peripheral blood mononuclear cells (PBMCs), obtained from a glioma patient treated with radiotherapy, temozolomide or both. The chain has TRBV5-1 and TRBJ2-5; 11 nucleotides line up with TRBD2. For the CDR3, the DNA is TGCGCCAGCAGCTTACTACTAGCGGGAGTCCAAGAGACCCAGTACTTC. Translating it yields CASSLLLAGVQETQYF.